Following are 16 T cell receptor beta chains from one sample sequenced in a study of blood T cell repertoires in COVID-19. Produced via immunoSEQ multiplex PCR; TCRdb's table is partial and in-frame only. Here the sample spans 450,000 or so clones, about 88% being singletons. Material for sequencing was peripheral blood. The receptors were sampled from a man between 18 and 29 years old with COVID-19, enrolled during active disease.

This clone has only one observation. The sample has other DNA sequences that encode this CDR3 too. The J gene is TRBJ2-3, the V gene TRBV9; 8 nucleotides align to TRBD2. The CDR3 is made up of 16 amino acids. Germline CDR1 SGDLS, CDR2 YYNGEE. V lost 0 bases to trimming and J lost 0 bases; unmatched junction nucleotides: 3. The DNA for the CDR3 is TGTGCCAGCAGCGTAGGAACTAGCGGTAGCACAGATACGCAGTATTTT. Residues: CASSVGTSGSTDTQYF. Variable domain in full (rest from reference TRBV9 and TRBJ2-3): DSGVTQTPKHLITATGQRVTLRCSPRSGDLSVYWYQQSLDQGLQFLIQYYNGEERAKGNILERFSAQQFPDLHSELNLSSLELGDSALYFCASSVGTSGSTDTQYFGPGTRLTVL.

V is TRBV2 and J is TRBJ1-1; tentatively, D is TRBD1 (5 bases). The CDR3 contains 12 residues. CDR1 and CDR2 from the germline V gene are SNHLY and FYNNEI. Trimming cost V 4 bases and J 4 bases, with 7 bases left between them. This chain's CDR3 is CASSGGGTEAFF. The CDR3 DNA is TGTGCCAGCAGTGGGGGGGGCACTGAAGCTTTCTTT.

J is TRBJ1-5 and V is TRBV5-1; D is unclear. V lost 4 bases and J 7 bases, leaving 15 bases between the germline ends. The CDR3 length is 14 residues. Per the germline V gene, CDR1 is SGHRS and CDR2 is YFSETQ. CDR3 DNA: TGCGCCAGCAGCCCCGGAACGACGGGGCAGCCCCAGCATTTT. This translates into CASSPGTTGQPQHF.

The chain combines TRBV5-1 with TRBJ1-1, with a weak D call TRBD1 (6 bases). The germline V gene has CDR1 SGHRS and CDR2 YFSETQ. Trimming removed 4 bases at V and 4 bases at J, with 11 bases between. CDR3 size: 13 residues. CDR3 amino acids: CASSPLTGTEAFF. The CDR3 bases are TGCGCCAGCAGCCCTCTGACAGGCACTGAAGCTTTCTTT. The variable domain in full, completed from reference TRBV5-1 and TRBJ1-1, reads KAGVTQTPRYLIKTRGQQVTLSCSPISGHRSVSWYQQTPGQGLQFLFEYFSETQRNKGNFPGRFSGRQFSNSRSEMNVSTLELGDSALYLCASSPLTGTEAFFGQGTRLTVV.

This sequence joins TRBV5-1 and TRBJ2-2; 8 bases are shared with TRBD1. This CDR3 contains 15 residues. V was pared by 4 bases and J by 4 bases, with 6 bases of the junction left unmatched. Germline V gives CDR1 SGHRS, CDR2 YFSETQ. CDR3 residues: CASSVRQGSTGELFF. The CDR3 DNA follows: TGCGCCAGCAGCGTAAGACAGGGGTCCACCGGGGAGCTGTTTTTT.

This clone was detected only a few times. The chain couples TRBV4-2 to TRBJ2-5; tentatively, D is TRBD2 (5 bases). From germline, CDR1 is LGHNA and CDR2 YNFKEQ. The CDR3 sequence is 15 residues long. Trimming cost V 0 bases and J 4 bases, with 12 bases left between them. Here the CDR3 reads CASSQEARGLETQYF. The CDR3, as DNA: TGTGCCAGCAGCCAAGAAGCAAGAGGGCTAGAGACCCAGTACTTC.

V is TRBV4-1 and J is TRBJ1-4, with 10 bases lining up with TRBD1. V lost 4 bases to trimming and J lost 0 bases; unmatched junction nucleotides: 8. Germline V gene lookup returns CDR1 MGHRA and CDR2 YSYEKL. The CDR3 runs to 18 residues. CDR3 region: CASSPGQGGFPTNEKLFF. In DNA form, the CDR3 reads TGCGCCAGCAGCCCAGGACAGGGGGGATTTCCAACTAATGAAAAACTGTTTTTT.

J is TRBJ2-1 and V is TRBV27, with 9 positions matching TRBD2. The CDR3 is 16 residues long. Germline loops: CDR1 MNHEY, CDR2 SMNVEV (reference sequence). Trimming at V came to 4 bases and at J to 2 bases, leaving 6 bases not matched to a gene. Here the CDR3 DNA reads TGTGCCAGCAGTTGGGCTAGCGGGACCACCTACAATGAGCAGTTCTTC. This codes for CASSWASGTTYNEQFF.

The J gene is TRBJ1-1, the V gene TRBV18, with D unresolved. This CDR3 spans 15 amino acids. The germline gives CDR1 KGHSH, CDR2 LQKENI. The V and J ends lost 1 base and 1 base respectively, with 10 bases between them. CDR3 DNA: TGTGCCAGCTCACCACAGGAGAGTTCGAACACTGAAGCTTTCTTT. Translating gives CASSPQESSNTEAFF.

The chain joins TRBV5-1 to TRBJ2-5; possibly TRBD2 for D (7 bases). Germline V lookup: CDR1 SGHRS, CDR2 YFSETQ. The CDR3 has 18 amino acids. V lost 4 bases and J 1 base, leaving 23 bases between the germline ends. The CDR3 reads CASSQGRTAGAFQETQYF. The CDR3 region has the DNA TGCGCCAGCAGCCAGGGCCGTACTGCGGGGGCCTTCCAAGAGACCCAGTACTTC.

Only one count was recorded for this clone. The chain couples TRBV5-4 to TRBJ1-4, with a weak D call TRBD1 (5 bases). Germline values: CDR1 SGHNT, CDR2 YYREEE (reference sequence). There are 16 residues in the CDR3. The ends were cut back, 4 bases at V and 0 bases at J, with 13 bases in the middle. The CDR3 DNA reads TGTGCCAGCAGCATGATCGACAGTGCAACTAATGAAAAACTGTTTTTT. Its protein product is CASSMIDSATNEKLFF.

The chain employs TRBV24-1 and TRBJ2-1, with D hard to call. Germline assignment: CDR1 KGHDR and CDR2 SFDVKD. This CDR3 region has 14 residues. V was pared by 2 bases and J by 7 bases, with 11 bases between. DNA for the CDR3: TGTGCCACCAGTGATTCGGCCCCGCGGAATGAGCAGTTCTTC. This translates into CATSDSAPRNEQFF.

This clone has just a few counts. This chain joins TRBV6-5 and TRBJ1-1; TRBD1 agrees at 7 bases. Germline V lookup: CDR1 MNHEY, CDR2 SVGAGI. The CDR3 contains 12 residues. Germline trimming cut 2 bases from V and 8 bases from J; bases unmatched to any gene: 2. In DNA, the CDR3 is TGTGCCAGCAGTTACACGACAGGGGAAGCTTTCTTT. Translation gives CASSYTTGEAFF.

The chain combines TRBV2 with TRBJ2-7; 11 nucleotides line up with TRBD1. V lost 9 bases, J lost 4 bases, and 8 bases stayed unmatched. Germline values: CDR1 SNHLY, CDR2 FYNNEI. The CDR3 covers 14 residues. The CDR3 loop is CASIGQGAKYEQYF. The CDR3 DNA reads as TGTGCCAGTATCGGACAGGGGGCCAAGTACGAGCAGTACTTC.

The rearrangement uses TRBV27 and TRBJ1-2; D perhaps matches TRBD1 (5 bases). V lost 3 bases to trimming and J lost 8 bases, with 13 bases between them. Germline V lookup: CDR1 MNHEY, CDR2 SMNVEV (reference sequence). CDR3 length equals 13 residues. CDR3 DNA: TGTGCCAGCAGTTTTAGGGGCTCTGGCGGCTACACCTTC. Translating gives CASSFRGSGGYTF.

This chain's CDR3 is CASSLGQTLLGETQYF. As DNA, the CDR3 is TGCGCCAGCAGCTTGGGACAGACCCTCCTCGGCGAGACCCAGTACTTC. This sequence joins TRBV5-1 and TRBJ2-5, with D possibly TRBD1 on 5 matching bases. V shed 0 bases and J shed 5 bases, with 17 bases lying between them. This CDR3 is built from 16 residues. Germline V gene sequence: CDR1 SGHRS, CDR2 YFSETQ.